This TCR beta chain was observed in a study of OX40 agonist ivuxolimab in advanced cancers. Trimming at V came to 4 bases and at J to 5 bases, leaving 7 bases not matched to a gene. CDR3 length: 14 residues. Germline CDR1 SNHLY, CDR2 FYNNEI. Clones were read by immunoSEQ multiplex PCR, and TCRdb kept only the in-frame ones, dropping some. The data show 65,000 to 85,000 clones, roughly 84% seen once. This TCR derives from an adult with an advanced solid tumor such as melanoma, head and neck, liver or kidney cancer. The V call is TRBV2, the J call TRBJ1-1, with 7 bases fitting TRBD1. The starting material was CD4+ or CD8+ T cells sorted from blood, obtained in a trial of the OX40 agonist ivuxolimab. This CDR3 reads CASSVGGGWTEAFF. Here the CDR3 DNA reads TGTGCCAGCAGTGTGGGAGGGGGCTGGACTGAAGCTTTCTTT.